The following is a T cell receptor (beta chain) sequence with its context. CDR3 length: 12 amino acids. The sample comes from a study of blood T cell repertoires in COVID-19. The repertoire was sequenced with immunoSEQ multiplex PCR; TCRdb's copy has only in-frame clones and lacks some. The sample holds 30,000 to 45,000 clones; around 90% are singletons and the top ten take 7.2%. The receptor's source is a human donor in a cohort sampled during active COVID-19. This chain joins TRBV21-1 and TRBJ1-4; TRBD1, the table's D call, was not compared with the DNA. TRBV21-1 is shown as a pseudogene. Material for sequencing was peripheral blood. The DNA of the CDR3 is TGTGCCACAAACCAGTTCGATGAAAAACTGTTTTTT. This encodes CATNQFDEKLFF.